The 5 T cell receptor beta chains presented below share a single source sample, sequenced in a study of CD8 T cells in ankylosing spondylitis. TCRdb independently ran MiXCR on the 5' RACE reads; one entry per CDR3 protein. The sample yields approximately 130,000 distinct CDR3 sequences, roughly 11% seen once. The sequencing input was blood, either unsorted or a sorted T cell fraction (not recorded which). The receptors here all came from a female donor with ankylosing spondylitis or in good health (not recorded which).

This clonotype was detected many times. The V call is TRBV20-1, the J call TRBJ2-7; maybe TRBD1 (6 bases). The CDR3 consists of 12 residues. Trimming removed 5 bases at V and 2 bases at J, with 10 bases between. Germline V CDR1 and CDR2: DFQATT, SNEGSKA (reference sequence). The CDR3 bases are TGCAGTGCTGTCGGGGACACCTACGAGCAGTACTTC. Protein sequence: CSAVGDTYEQYF.

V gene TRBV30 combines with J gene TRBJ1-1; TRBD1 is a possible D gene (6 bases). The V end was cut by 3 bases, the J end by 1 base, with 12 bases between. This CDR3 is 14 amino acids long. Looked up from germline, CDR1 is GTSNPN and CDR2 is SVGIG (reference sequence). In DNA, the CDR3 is TGTGCCTGGAGACCCAAAGGGGGGAACACTGAAGCTTTCTTT. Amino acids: CAWRPKGGNTEAFF.

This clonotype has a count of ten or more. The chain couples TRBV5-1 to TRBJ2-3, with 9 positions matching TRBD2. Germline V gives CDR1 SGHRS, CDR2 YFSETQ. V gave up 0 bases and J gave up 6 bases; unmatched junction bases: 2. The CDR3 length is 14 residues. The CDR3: CASSLVAGEDTQYF. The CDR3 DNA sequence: TGCGCCAGCAGCTTGGTAGCGGGGGAGGATACGCAGTATTTT.

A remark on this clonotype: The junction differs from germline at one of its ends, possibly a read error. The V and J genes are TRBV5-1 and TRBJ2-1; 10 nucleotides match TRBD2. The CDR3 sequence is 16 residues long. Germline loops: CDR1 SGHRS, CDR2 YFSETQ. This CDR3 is CACRFDQRGGYNEQFF. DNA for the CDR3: TGCGCCTGCAGATTCGACCAGCGGGGGGGTTACAACGAGCAGTTCTTC.

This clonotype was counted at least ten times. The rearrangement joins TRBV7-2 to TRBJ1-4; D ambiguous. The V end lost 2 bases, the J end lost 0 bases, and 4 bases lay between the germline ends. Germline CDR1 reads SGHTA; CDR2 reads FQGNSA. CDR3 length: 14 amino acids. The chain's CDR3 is CASSLQSTNEKLFF. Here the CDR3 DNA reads TGTGCCAGCAGCTTACAGTCAACTAATGAAAAACTGTTTTTT.